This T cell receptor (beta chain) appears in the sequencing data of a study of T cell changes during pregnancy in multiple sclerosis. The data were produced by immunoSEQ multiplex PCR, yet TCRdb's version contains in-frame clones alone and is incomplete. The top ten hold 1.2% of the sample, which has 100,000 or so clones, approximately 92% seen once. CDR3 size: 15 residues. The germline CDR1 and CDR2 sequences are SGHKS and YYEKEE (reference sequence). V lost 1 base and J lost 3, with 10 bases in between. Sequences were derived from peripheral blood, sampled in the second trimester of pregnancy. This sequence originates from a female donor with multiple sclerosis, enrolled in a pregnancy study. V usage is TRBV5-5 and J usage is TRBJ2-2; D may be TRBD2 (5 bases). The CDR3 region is CASSLTGVYTGELFF. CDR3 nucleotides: TGTGCCAGCAGCTTGACCGGGGTTTACACCGGGGAGCTGTTTTTT.